This is a list of T cell receptor beta chains from one sample in a study of blood T cell repertoires in COVID-19. Clones were sequenced by immunoSEQ multiplex PCR, and TCRdb holds only the in-frame ones, with some missing. The top ten hold about 4% of the sample, which has roughly 250,000 clones, approximately 85% seen once. Input material: peripheral blood. Source of these receptors: a man aged 45-65 years with acute or convalescent COVID-19. The CDR3 runs from the conserved cysteine through the conserved F or W. The order of the fields is J gene, clone size, V gene, D gene, CDR3 protein, CDR3 DNA. A D gene is named only where the DNA matches it firmly. Part of the rows lack a size; the others show once, few, many or a class for expanded clones.

J gene: TRBJ1-4; clone size: once; V gene: TRBV28; D gene: .; CDR3 protein: CASSLPLSPTNEKLFF; CDR3 DNA: TGTGCCAGCAGTCTCCCTCTCTCCCCCACTAATGAAAAACTGTTTTTT
J gene: TRBJ2-1; clone size: .; V gene: TRBV6-5; D gene: TRBD2; CDR3 protein: CASSGLAGVGEQFF; CDR3 DNA: TGTGCCAGCAGCGGACTAGCGGGGGTTGGTGAGCAGTTCTTC
J gene: TRBJ1-2; clone size: once; V gene: TRBV10-3; D gene: .; CDR3 protein: CAINRQSGYGYTF; CDR3 DNA: TGTGCCATCAACCGACAGTCCGGCTATGGCTACACCTTC
J gene: TRBJ2-7; clone size: .; V gene: TRBV30; D gene: TRBD2; CDR3 protein: CAWSLLAGAGEQYF; CDR3 DNA: TGTGCCTGGAGTTTACTAGCGGGGGCGGGGGAGCAGTACTTC
J gene: TRBJ1-1; clone size: .; V gene: TRBV10-2; D gene: .; CDR3 protein: CASSEGARAFF; CDR3 DNA: TGCGCCAGCAGTGAGGGCGCGCGGGCTTTCTTT
J gene: TRBJ2-2; clone size: .; V gene: TRBV11-2; D gene: .; CDR3 protein: CASSSAGSNTGELFF; CDR3 DNA: TGTGCCAGCAGCTCCGCGGGCAGTAACACCGGGGAGCTGTTTTTT
J gene: TRBJ2-1; clone size: .; V gene: TRBV6-1; D gene: TRBD1; CDR3 protein: CASSENSRQGFHEQFF; CDR3 DNA: TGTGCCAGCAGTGAAAATTCGCGACAGGGTTTTCATGAGCAGTTCTTC
J gene: TRBJ2-7; clone size: .; V gene: TRBV28; D gene: TRBD2; CDR3 protein: CASSTPSGRAYEQYF; CDR3 DNA: TGTGCCAGCAGTACCCCCAGCGGGAGGGCCTACGAGCAGTACTTC
J gene: TRBJ2-1; clone size: few; V gene: TRBV2; D gene: TRBD2; CDR3 protein: CAKTGTSDHNEQFF; CDR3 DNA: TGTGCCAAAACCGGGACTAGCGACCACAATGAGCAGTTCTTC
J gene: TRBJ2-7; clone size: .; V gene: TRBV9; D gene: .; CDR3 protein: CASSVDRGGMYEQYF; CDR3 DNA: TGTGCCAGCAGCGTAGACAGGGGAGGAATGTACGAGCAGTACTTC
J gene: TRBJ2-3; clone size: .; V gene: TRBV19; D gene: .; CDR3 protein: CASSFSRQTQYF; CDR3 DNA: TGTGCCAGTAGTTTCAGTCGACAAACGCAGTATTTT
J gene: TRBJ1-1; clone size: .; V gene: TRBV27; D gene: .; CDR3 protein: CASSDTTVMNTEAFF; CDR3 DNA: TGTGCCAGCAGTGACACGACAGTAATGAACACTGAAGCTTTCTTT
J gene: TRBJ1-2; clone size: .; V gene: TRBV5-6; D gene: .; CDR3 protein: CASSLAGRADRGYTF; CDR3 DNA: TGTGCCAGCAGCTTGGCGGGCAGGGCTGATAGGGGCTACACCTTC
J gene: TRBJ1-5; clone size: .; V gene: TRBV6-5; D gene: .; CDR3 protein: CASRTGGSNQPQHF; CDR3 DNA: TGTGCCAGCCGAACCGGGGGTAGCAATCAGCCCCAGCATTTT
J gene: TRBJ2-1; clone size: .; V gene: TRBV27; D gene: TRBD1; CDR3 protein: CASSYGTAPNEQFF; CDR3 DNA: TGTGCCAGCAGTTATGGGACAGCCCCAAATGAGCAGTTCTTC
J gene: TRBJ2-5; clone size: .; V gene: TRBV2; D gene: TRBD1; CDR3 protein: CASSPDRGGETQYF; CDR3 DNA: TGTGCCAGCAGTCCGGACAGGGGTGGGGAGACCCAGTACTTC
J gene: TRBJ1-2; clone size: .; V gene: TRBV29-1; D gene: TRBD1; CDR3 protein: CSVPSDRGLGGYTF; CDR3 DNA: TGCAGCGTACCATCAGACAGGGGGCTGGGTGGCTACACCTTC
J gene: TRBJ1-1; clone size: .; V gene: TRBV9; D gene: .; CDR3 protein: CASSAGAVGNTEAFF; CDR3 DNA: TGTGCCAGCAGCGCTGGGGCGGTCGGGAACACTGAAGCTTTCTTT
J gene: TRBJ1-5; clone size: .; V gene: TRBV11-2; D gene: .; CDR3 protein: CASSPDISNQPQHF; CDR3 DNA: TGTGCCAGCAGTCCAGACATTAGCAATCAGCCCCAGCATTTT
J gene: TRBJ1-2; clone size: .; V gene: TRBV12-3/TRBV12-4; D gene: .; CDR3 protein: CASSLQVTDGYTF; CDR3 DNA: TGTGCCAGCAGTCTCCAGGTGACGGATGGCTACACCTTC
J gene: TRBJ1-4; clone size: few; V gene: TRBV5-5; D gene: .; CDR3 protein: CASSLVAGGGEKLFF; CDR3 DNA: TGTGCCAGCAGCTTGGTTGCTGGAGGTGGCGAAAAACTGTTTTTT
J gene: TRBJ1-1; clone size: .; V gene: TRBV5-8; D gene: .; CDR3 protein: CASSIYTEAFF; CDR3 DNA: TGTGCCAGCAGCATATACACTGAAGCTTTCTTT
J gene: TRBJ2-7; clone size: .; V gene: TRBV28; D gene: .; CDR3 protein: CASSPRLNLAEGEQYF; CDR3 DNA: TGTGCCAGCAGCCCCCGCCTGAATTTAGCGGAAGGCGAGCAGTACTTC
J gene: TRBJ1-1; clone size: .; V gene: TRBV11-2; D gene: .; CDR3 protein: CASSLRPGEMNTEAFF; CDR3 DNA: TGTGCCAGCAGCTTAAGGCCAGGGGAGATGAACACTGAAGCTTTCTTT
J gene: TRBJ2-7; clone size: .; V gene: TRBV9; D gene: TRBD2; CDR3 protein: CASSVGLAGTYEQYF; CDR3 DNA: TGTGCCAGCAGCGTAGGACTAGCGGGGACGTACGAGCAGTACTTC
J gene: TRBJ2-1; clone size: .; V gene: TRBV4-2; D gene: TRBD1; CDR3 protein: CASSLLEGQGLDNEQFF; CDR3 DNA: TGTGCCAGCAGCCTCCTTGAGGGACAGGGGCTGGACAATGAGCAGTTCTTC
J gene: TRBJ1-4; clone size: few; V gene: TRBV3-1/TRBV3-2; D gene: TRBD1; CDR3 protein: CASSHRQGATNEKLFF; CDR3 DNA: TGTGCCAGCAGCCACCGACAGGGGGCCACTAATGAAAAACTGTTTTTT
J gene: TRBJ1-1; clone size: .; V gene: TRBV5-1; D gene: TRBD1; CDR3 protein: CASSPRGQGASEAFF; CDR3 DNA: TGCGCCAGCAGCCCCCGAGGACAGGGGGCTTCGGAAGCTTTCTTT
J gene: TRBJ1-2; clone size: .; V gene: TRBV10-3; D gene: .; CDR3 protein: CAISESMRAYYGYTF; CDR3 DNA: TGTGCCATCAGTGAGTCGATGAGGGCCTACTATGGCTACACCTTC
J gene: TRBJ1-1; clone size: .; V gene: TRBV2; D gene: TRBD1; CDR3 protein: CASSGTGRNTEAFF; CDR3 DNA: TGTGCCAGCAGCGGGACAGGGAGGAACACTGAAGCTTTCTTT
J gene: TRBJ1-1; clone size: .; V gene: TRBV25-1; D gene: .; CDR3 protein: CASTEQGNTEAFF; CDR3 DNA: TGTGCCAGCACCGAACAGGGGAACACTGAAGCTTTCTTT